This T cell receptor beta chain was found in a study of T-cell reconstitution after alpha-beta-depleted transplantation in children. CDR3 size: 12 residues. V dropped 6 bases and J dropped 4; count of bases not matched to a gene: 5. Germline-derived CDR1 and CDR2 are SQVTM and ANQGSEA. This clonotype was seen ten or more times. Preparation of the TCRbeta library involved a method that used unique molecular identifiers. From the PCR reads, TCRdb called clonotypes with MiXCR, one entry per CDR3 protein. This table has roughly 300,000 distinct CDR3 sequences, 9.5% to 13% appearing once. This TCR was recovered from a male patient aged 2 to 10 who had a stem cell transplant for chronic granulomatous disease, so the T cells may come from the graft donor. The specimen comprised peripheral blood, sampled 180 days after TCRalphabeta/CD19-depleted stem cell transplant. The genes are TRBV29-1 and TRBJ1-2; 7 nucleotides align to TRBD1. CDR3 DNA sequence: TGCAGCGTCACCGACAGGGTCTATGGCTACACCTTC. It encodes CSVTDRVYGYTF.